Each of the 20 T cell receptor beta chains below was sequenced from the same sample in a study of early T cells in non-severe SARS-CoV-2 infection. TCRdb reprocessed the 5' RACE reads via MiXCR and lists one record per CDR3 protein. The sample records 75,000 to 80,000 distinct CDR3 sequences, 8.5% to 10% being singletons. Sequenced input: whole blood. The receptors were gathered from an adult who was a healthcare worker with PCR-confirmed SARS-CoV-2 infection or an uninfected control (not recorded which).

The genes are TRBV9 and TRBJ1-1, with D unresolved. The germline V gene has CDR1 SGDLS and CDR2 YYNGEE. This CDR3 spans 15 amino acids. The V and J ends lost 3 bases and 5 bases respectively, with 17 bases between them. This CDR3 reads CASSGGKDRWTEAFF. In DNA form, the CDR3 reads TGTGCCAGCAGCGGAGGGAAAGATCGTTGGACTGAAGCTTTCTTT. The complete variable domain, with remaining parts taken from reference TRBV9 and TRBJ1-1, reads DSGVTQTPKHLITATGQRVTLRCSPRSGDLSVYWYQQSLDQGLQFLIQYYNGEERAKGNILERFSAQQFPDLHSELNLSSLELGDSALYFCASSGGKDRWTEAFFGQGTRLTVV.

This clonotype was found a few times. The genes are TRBV5-1 and TRBJ2-2; D tentatively reads TRBD1 or TRBD2 (6 bases each). CDR1 and CDR2 from the germline V gene are SGHRS and YFSETQ. The CDR3 has 14 residues. V shed 2 bases and J shed 4 bases, with 9 bases lying between them. CDR3: CASSLGGGTGELFF. As DNA, the CDR3 is TGCGCCAGCAGCTTAGGAGGGGGCACCGGGGAGCTGTTTTTT.

This chain links TRBV7-9 with TRBJ2-1; the match to TRBD2 covers 8 bases. This CDR3 region has 14 residues. V shed 8 bases and J 10 bases; nucleotides not matched to a gene: 13. Germline CDR1 and CDR2: SEHNR and FQNEAQ (reference sequence). CDR3 sequence: CASYVTGGPGEQFF. The CDR3 DNA is TGTGCCAGCTATGTGACGGGAGGGCCGGGGGAGCAGTTCTTC.

Many counts were recorded for this clonotype. V is TRBV28 and J is TRBJ2-1, with 7 bases that match TRBD1. CDR3 size: 12 residues. V lost 7 bases, J lost 9 bases, and 6 bases stayed unmatched. Germline-derived CDR1 and CDR2 are MDHEN and SYDVKM. CDR3 residues: CASKQGSGEQFF. DNA of the CDR3: TGTGCCAGCAAACAGGGGTCCGGTGAGCAGTTCTTC.

This clonotype was found a few times. The junction departs from the called germline gene at one end, perhaps through a read error. This sequence joins TRBV29-1 and TRBJ1-1; a possible D gene is TRBD1 (5 bases). Germline loops: CDR1 SQVTM, CDR2 ANQGSEA. The CDR3 runs to 9 residues. The CDR3 loop reads CSVGGEVFF. The CDR3 bases are TGCAGCGTCGGAGGGGAAGTTTTCTTT.

This clonotype was recorded at least ten times. The chain couples TRBV5-1 to TRBJ2-3, with D perhaps TRBD2 (6 bases). Trimming shortened V by 2 bases and J by 3 bases, and 19 bases separated the two germline ends. This CDR3 has 17 residues. Germline V gives CDR1 SGHRS, CDR2 YFSETQ. The CDR3 protein is CASSFNDPGRSTDTQYF. The CDR3 region has the DNA TGCGCCAGCAGCTTTAATGATCCGGGGAGGTCAACAGATACGCAGTATTTT.

This clonotype was seen at least ten times. The chain carries TRBV28 and TRBJ1-2; possibly TRBD1 for D (6 bases). The CDR3 contains 13 residues. Trimming cost V 8 bases and J 4 bases, with 14 bases left between them. Germline V gene data show CDR1 as MDHEN and CDR2 as SYDVKM. This CDR3 is CASQDSRSYGYTF. In DNA, the CDR3 is TGTGCCAGCCAGGACAGCCGTTCCTATGGCTACACCTTC.

This clonotype was seen at least ten times. The V and J genes are TRBV12-3 or TRBV12-4 and TRBJ2-1; D unclear. The CDR3 runs 13 residues. V was cut by 2 bases and J by 10 bases, with 12 bases left in between. In DNA, the CDR3 is TGTGCCAGCAGTTTAAATTCGGCTTGGGAGCAGTTCTTC. This codes for CASSLNSAWEQFF.

With regard to this clonotype: Since a much larger clone is just one base distant, this may be a read error. The rearrangement links TRBV5-1 to TRBJ1-1, with TRBD1 identical over 7 bases. Looked up from germline, CDR1 is SGHRS and CDR2 is YFSETQ. The CDR3 sequence is 13 residues long. CDR3 amino acids: CASRLTGNTEAYF. The CDR3 DNA reads as TGCGCCAGCAGACTGACAGGGAACACTGAAGCTTACTTT.

This clonotype was observed many times. The chain uses TRBV9 and TRBJ2-2; D remains unclear. The CDR3 extends over 13 amino acids. CDR1 and CDR2 (germline): SGDLS, YYNGEE. V was shortened by 1 base and J by 4 bases, with 5 bases between the two germline ends. CDR3 nucleotides: TGTGCCAGCAGCGTATCTGTCACCGGGGAGCTGTTTTTT. It codes for CASSVSVTGELFF.

This clonotype was detected a few times. The chain joins TRBV5-4 to TRBJ1-2, with unresolved D. The CDR3 is 15 residues long. The germline V and J ends were trimmed by 3 bases and 5 bases, with 17 bases remaining between them. Germline V gives CDR1 SGHNT, CDR2 YYREEE (reference sequence). CDR3 amino acids: CASSSRERLLYGYTF. In DNA form, the CDR3 reads TGTGCCAGCAGCTCAAGGGAGAGGTTGCTATATGGCTACACCTTC.

V usage is TRBV4-1 and J usage is TRBJ1-1, with D maybe TRBD1 (6 bases). Between the trimmed V and J ends, which lost 0 bases and 0 bases, there was a span of 11 bases. The CDR3 consists of 16 residues. Germline V gives CDR1 MGHRA, CDR2 YSYEKL. This chain's CDR3 is CASSQEGGILNTEAFF. DNA of the CDR3: TGCGCCAGCAGCCAAGAAGGGGGGATTCTGAACACTGAAGCTTTCTTT.

This clonotype was seen many times. The chain is built from TRBV7-9 and TRBJ1-3; 12 nucleotides align to TRBD1. This CDR3 has 17 residues. Trimming took 2 bases from V and 8 from J; bases not matched to a gene: 10. The germline CDR1 and CDR2 sequences are SEHNR and FQNEAQ (reference sequence). The CDR3 is CASSLPKLGQGADTIYF. In DNA, the CDR3 is TGTGCCAGCAGCTTACCAAAACTGGGACAGGGGGCGGACACCATATATTTT.

The table lists this clonotype with many counts. This rearrangement joins TRBV25-1 to TRBJ1-6, with D maybe TRBD1 (5 bases). This CDR3 has 14 amino acids. Germline-derived CDR1 and CDR2 are MGHDK and SYGVNS. The V gene lost 4 bases and the J gene lost 8 bases, with 12 bases spanning the gap. CDR3 sequence: CASSGSGLDSPLHF. The DNA of the CDR3 is TGTGCCAGCAGTGGATCGGGGCTAGATTCACCCCTCCACTTT.

This clonotype has ten or more counts. The chain couples TRBV20-1 to TRBJ2-1, with 10 nucleotides matching TRBD2. Trimming at V came to 3 bases and at J to 4 bases, leaving 18 bases not matched to a gene. The CDR3 is 19 amino acids. Germline V gene lookup returns CDR1 DFQATT and CDR2 SNEGSKA (reference sequence). The CDR3: CSARFRGLAGATVYNEQFF. In DNA form, the CDR3 reads TGCAGTGCTAGGTTTCGGGGGCTAGCGGGAGCAACAGTATACAATGAGCAGTTCTTC.

This clonotype was found a few times. The CDR3: CASSQDRHVGYGYTF. The CDR3 nucleotides read TGCGCCAGCAGCCAAGATCGCCACGTTGGCTATGGCTACACCTTC. This chain links TRBV4-1 with TRBJ1-2; D remains ambiguous. The V gene's germline CDR1 is MGHRA and CDR2 YSYEKL. This CDR3 contains 15 residues. The ends were cut back, 0 bases at V and 4 bases at J, with 12 bases in the middle.

This clonotype was seen at least ten times. The chain employs TRBV7-2 and TRBJ2-5, with D maybe TRBD2 (6 bases). Trimming took off 6 bases at V and 3 bases at J, with 20 bases between the two ends. Germline assignment: CDR1 SGHTA and CDR2 FQGNSA. This CDR3 spans 16 amino acids. The CDR3 sequence: CASRRPLASGEETQYF. CDR3 sequence (DNA): TGTGCCAGCAGACGACCACTAGCCTCGGGAGAAGAGACCCAGTACTTC.

This clonotype occurred many times. The CDR3: CASSLGWERNNEQFF. The CDR3 DNA is TGTGCCAGCAGCCTAGGGTGGGAGAGGAACAATGAGCAGTTCTTC. The chain has TRBV7-8 and TRBJ2-1, with D maybe TRBD2 (5 bases). The CDR3 contains 15 residues. V was shortened by 5 bases and J by 5 bases, with 16 bases between the two germline ends. Germline V gene data show CDR1 as SGHVS and CDR2 as FQNEAQ.

This clonotype was counted between two and nine times. The CDR3 end shows no conserved phenylalanine or tryptophan, and so a read error is likely. It is unclear where the CDR3 begins or ends on the DNA, so no DNA is shown, and the CDR3 is as TCRdb lists it. The chain couples TRBV28 to TRBJ2-7. Germline CDR1 reads MDHEN; CDR2 reads SYDVKM. Termini included, the CDR3 measures 9 amino acids. The CDR3 sequence is CASDTPCSA.

This clonotype has a count of ten or more. The chain recombines TRBV20-1 with TRBJ2-1; TRBD1 is a possible D gene (5 bases). The germline V and J ends were trimmed by 6 bases and 0 bases, with 15 bases remaining between them. CDR3 length: 15 residues. Germline CDR1 is DFQATT and CDR2 is SNEGSKA (reference sequence). The DNA for the CDR3 is TGCAGTGCCCGAGGCCTTGACAGCTCCTACAATGAGCAGTTCTTC. Protein: CSARGLDSSYNEQFF.